These 2 T cell receptor beta chains were sequenced from one sample in a study of cytomegalovirus exposure and HLA in healthy donors. Amplification used 60 Vbeta primers and 13 Jbeta primers. TCRdb keeps only in-frame clones here, not all; method: immunoSEQ multiplex PCR. Its listing shows 70,000 or so clones. Sequenced: PBMCs. Receptor source: a female donor in good health and CMV-seropositive.

The chain combines TRBV18 with TRBJ2-3; no firm D call. V was pared by 2 bases and J by 0 bases, with 6 bases between. This CDR3 spans 14 amino acids. CDR1 and CDR2 (germline): KGHSH, LQKENI. The CDR3 spells CASSPVSSTDTQYF. CDR3 bases: TGTGCCAGCTCACCAGTTTCGAGCACAGATACGCAGTATTTT.

This chain's CDR3 is CASSPGVGYGYTF. The CDR3 bases are TGTGCCAGCAGTCCAGGGGTTGGCTATGGCTACACCTTC. The gene calls are TRBV28 and TRBJ1-2; D perhaps matches TRBD1 (6 bases). Germline CDR1 reads MDHEN; CDR2 reads SYDVKM. V was clipped by 5 bases and J by 4 bases, with 11 bases between them. CDR3 length: 13 residues.